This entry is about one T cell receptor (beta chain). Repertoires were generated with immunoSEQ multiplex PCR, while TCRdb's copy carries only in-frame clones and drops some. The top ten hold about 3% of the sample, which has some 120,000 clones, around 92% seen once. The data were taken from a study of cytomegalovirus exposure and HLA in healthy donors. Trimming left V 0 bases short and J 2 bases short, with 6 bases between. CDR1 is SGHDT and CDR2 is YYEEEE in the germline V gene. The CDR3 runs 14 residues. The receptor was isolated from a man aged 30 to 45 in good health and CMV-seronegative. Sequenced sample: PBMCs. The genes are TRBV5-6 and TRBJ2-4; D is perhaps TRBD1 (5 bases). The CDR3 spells CASSLGGSKNIQYF. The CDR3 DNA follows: TGTGCCAGCAGCTTGGGGGGCTCCAAAAACATTCAGTACTTC. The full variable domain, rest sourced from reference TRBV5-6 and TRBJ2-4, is DAGVTQSPTHLIKTRGQQVTLRCSPKSGHDTVSWYQQALGQGPQFIFQYYEEEERQRGNFPDRFSGHQFPNYSSELNVNALLLGDSALYLCASSLGGSKNIQYFGAGTRLSVL.